The 13 T cell receptor beta chains in this list originate from one sample, sequenced in a study of shared clonotypes between healthy human individuals. The table came from immunoSEQ multiplex PCR; TCRdb's copy has only in-frame clones and leaves some out. The data show approximately 500,000 clones, less than 85% seen once. The sequenced sample was PBMCs. These receptors originate from a woman aged 40 to 50 in good health. Some clones in this sample may be carry-over from other donors' samples.

The chain has TRBV5-4 and TRBJ2-3, with 8 bases fitting TRBD2. The ends lost 3 bases at V and 1 base at J; junction bases unmatched: 4. The CDR3 has 15 residues. Looked up from germline, CDR1 is SGHNT and CDR2 is YYREEE (reference sequence). The DNA for the CDR3 is TGTGCCAGCAGCTCGGGACTAGGGCGCACAGATACGCAGTATTTT. Its protein product is CASSSGLGRTDTQYF.

This sequence joins TRBV6-5 and TRBJ2-7; D is unclear. CDR1 and CDR2 (germline): MNHEY, SVGAGI. V was pared by 6 bases and J by 6 bases, with 15 bases between. The CDR3 runs to 13 residues. The CDR3 here is CASRSNGPSEQYF. CDR3 sequence (DNA): TGTGCCAGCAGGAGTAACGGGCCTAGCGAGCAGTACTTC.

The gene calls are TRBV11-2 and TRBJ2-7; 11 nucleotides line up with TRBD2. The V gene's germline CDR1 is SGHAT and CDR2 FQNNGV. V shed 5 bases and J 1 base; nucleotides not matched to a gene: 4. This CDR3 comprises 15 residues. The CDR3 protein is CASSVWTSGSYEQYF. In DNA, the CDR3 is TGTGCCAGCAGCGTCTGGACTAGCGGGTCCTACGAGCAGTACTTC.

The DNA for the CDR3 is TGTGCCAGCAGCGTAGGTCGCAATGAGCAGTTCTTC. This gives the protein CASSVGRNEQFF. The V call is TRBV9, the J call TRBJ2-1, with unresolved D. Germline lookup yields CDR1 SGDLS and CDR2 YYNGEE. CDR3 length: 12 residues. The ends were cut back, 0 bases at V and 6 bases at J, with 4 bases in the middle.

Points on this clone: Distinct nucleotide sequences in the sample also encode this CDR3. V and J are TRBV2 and TRBJ2-1; unclear D gene. Germline CDR1 is SNHLY and CDR2 is FYNNEI. This CDR3 is 14 amino acids long. V was cut by 2 bases and J by 0 bases, with 5 bases left in between. The CDR3 here is CASSESSSYNEQFF. The CDR3, as DNA: TGTGCCAGCAGTGAAAGTAGCTCCTACAATGAGCAGTTCTTC.

This clone was seen a single time. The rearrangement links TRBV2 to TRBJ2-1; 7 nucleotides agree with TRBD1. The CDR3 covers 13 residues. Germline CDR1 SNHLY, CDR2 FYNNEI. V shed 7 bases, J shed 4 bases, and the junction held 4 bases outside the gene matches. The CDR3 nucleotides read TGTGCCAGCAATCCGGGACAGTACAATGAGCAGTTCTTC. This encodes CASNPGQYNEQFF.

In regard to this clone: The same CDR3 is also encoded by other DNA sequences in this sample. The V gene is TRBV19, the J gene TRBJ2-1, with D possibly TRBD2 on 6 matching bases. Per germline, CDR1 LNHDA and CDR2 SQIVND (reference sequence). With 3 bases removed from V and 3 bases from J, the gap between germline ends came to 9 bases. The CDR3 length is 14 residues. CDR3 DNA sequence: TGTGCCAGTAGTATCGGCGGGAACTACAATGAGCAGTTCTTC. This translates into CASSIGGNYNEQFF.

The chain uses TRBV18 and TRBJ2-4; maybe TRBD2 (7 bases). The CDR3 has 16 amino acids. Germline-derived CDR1 and CDR2 are KGHSH and LQKENI. The V and J ends lost 5 bases and 9 bases respectively, with 23 bases between them. The CDR3 is CASSSQPGAGDVIQYF. As DNA, the CDR3 is TGTGCCAGCTCAAGCCAACCGGGGGCGGGGGACGTCATTCAGTACTTC.

The gene calls are TRBV14 and TRBJ1-1; the D is unclear. Germline V lookup: CDR1 SGHDN, CDR2 FVKESK. V was cut by 0 bases and J by 11 bases, with 10 bases left in between. The CDR3 loop spans 12 amino acids. As DNA, the CDR3 is TGTGCCAGCAGCCAAGAGGCGGGTCTGGCTTTCTTT. Its protein product is CASSQEAGLAFF.

The chain recombines TRBV6-5 with TRBJ2-3, with D unresolved. The germline V and J ends were trimmed by 6 bases and 5 bases, with 9 bases remaining between them. The CDR3 loop spans 12 amino acids. Germline V CDR1 and CDR2: MNHEY, SVGAGI. DNA of the CDR3: TGTGCCAGCAGCTCCCCGGGAGATACGCAGTATTTT. Its translation is CASSSPGDTQYF.

This rearrangement joins TRBV5-1 to TRBJ1-4; D remains unclear. The V end lost 4 bases, the J end lost 1 base, and 11 bases lay between the germline ends. CDR3 length equals 15 residues. Germline-derived CDR1 and CDR2 are SGHRS and YFSETQ. The DNA for the CDR3 is TGCGCCAGCAGCGGAGAGAGTCTAACTAATGAAAAACTGTTTTTT. Translated: CASSGESLTNEKLFF.

A few counts support this clone. The genes are TRBV28 and TRBJ1-1, with 7 bases lining up with TRBD1. CDR1 is MDHEN and CDR2 is SYDVKM in the germline V gene. Losses at the gene ends were 4 bases for V and 2 bases for J; bases not matched to a gene: 10. There are 16 residues in the CDR3. The CDR3 reads CASSSPLRQGNTEAFF. The CDR3 bases are TGTGCCAGCAGTTCGCCCCTAAGACAGGGTAACACTGAAGCTTTCTTT.

This clone turned up a few times. The rearrangement links TRBV29-1 to TRBJ1-1; D not resolved. The CDR3 is 13 residues long. The germline CDR1 and CDR2 sequences are SQVTM and ANQGSEA. With 4 bases removed from V and 1 base from J, the gap between germline ends came to 10 bases. CDR3 sequence reads: CSVGGGANTEAFF. CDR3 DNA: TGCAGCGTTGGAGGAGGAGCGAACACTGAAGCTTTCTTT.